This passage covers 21 T cell receptor beta chains from one sample sequenced in a study of cytomegalovirus exposure and HLA in healthy donors. This table comes from immunoSEQ multiplex PCR, and its TCRdb copy is limited to in-frame clones, with some not included. The table lists roughly 120,000 clones, 85% to 90% of them singletons. Material: PBMCs. The receptors derive from a man younger than 45 in good health and CMV-seronegative.

The rearrangement links TRBV19 to TRBJ2-3; 9 bases agree with TRBD2. Per the germline V gene, CDR1 is LNHDA and CDR2 is SQIVND (reference sequence). The CDR3 is made up of 14 amino acids. Trimming removed 5 bases from V and 3 bases from J; junction bases left unmatched: 3. CDR3 residues: CASSGGGETDTQYF. As DNA, the CDR3 is TGTGCCAGTAGTGGCGGGGGGGAAACAGATACGCAGTATTTT.

The genes are TRBV5-6 and TRBJ1-3; tentatively, D is TRBD1 (5 bases). Germline V gene lookup returns CDR1 SGHDT and CDR2 YYEEEE. The CDR3 has 15 amino acids. V was pared by 1 base and J by 0 bases, with 8 bases between. CDR3 in DNA: TGTGCCAGCAGCTTGTACAGGTTCTCTGGAAACACCATATATTTT. It is translated as CASSLYRFSGNTIYF. Looking up the rest from reference TRBV5-6 and TRBJ1-3 gives the full variable domain: DAGVTQSPTHLIKTRGQQVTLRCSPKSGHDTVSWYQQALGQGPQFIFQYYEEEERQRGNFPDRFSGHQFPNYSSELNVNALLLGDSALYLCASSLYRFSGNTIYFGEGSWLTVV.

As DNA, the CDR3 is TGTGCCAGCAGCTTATACGGGACAGGAACCTACGAGCAGTACTTC. Translation gives CASSLYGTGTYEQYF. The chain is built from TRBV7-2 and TRBJ2-7; 8 bases are a match to TRBD1. CDR3 length: 15 residues. The V gene end was trimmed by 2 bases and the J gene end by 2 bases; junction bases not matched to a gene: 5. Germline CDR1 and CDR2: SGHTA and FQGNSA.

The chain uses TRBV28 and TRBJ2-2, with a tentative D call TRBD2 (5 bases). Looked up from germline, CDR1 is MDHEN and CDR2 is SYDVKM. The CDR3 runs 13 residues. Trimming cost V 8 bases and J 7 bases, with 14 bases left between them. The CDR3 reads CASRPGLGGELFF. DNA of the CDR3: TGTGCCAGCCGACCGGGATTGGGCGGGGAGCTGTTTTTT.

V usage is TRBV18 and J usage is TRBJ2-7; D not certain. V was clipped by 1 base and J by 2 bases, with 12 bases between them. This CDR3 comprises 15 residues. Germline values: CDR1 KGHSH, CDR2 LQKENI. CDR3 sequence (DNA): TGTGCCAGCTCACCACTCGGCCAGGCCCCCTACGAGCAGTACTTC. It codes for CASSPLGQAPYEQYF.

This clone has only one observation. V is TRBV7-8 and J is TRBJ2-7, with a possible D match to TRBD2 (6 bases). Germline-derived CDR1 and CDR2 are SGHVS and FQNEAQ. The CDR3 totals 15 residues. V lost 5 bases and J 3 bases, leaving 17 bases between the germline ends. The CDR3 nucleotides are TGTGCCAGCAGCCCCAAGGGTACTAGCAACTACGAGCAGTACTTC. As protein: CASSPKGTSNYEQYF.

The rearrangement uses TRBV7-9 and TRBJ2-5; D is ambiguous. The CDR3 is 13 amino acids. V lost 5 bases to trimming and J lost 2 bases, with 9 bases between them. Per the germline V gene, CDR1 is SEHNR and CDR2 is FQNEAQ (reference sequence). The CDR3 reads CASSQQVQETQYF. The CDR3 nucleotides are TGTGCCAGCAGCCAACAAGTTCAAGAGACCCAGTACTTC.

The V call is TRBV5-6, the J call TRBJ1-3, with 7 bases identical to TRBD1. The CDR3 consists of 15 residues. Trimming cost V 3 bases and J 0 bases; bases outside gene matches: 3. Germline CDR1 SGHDT, CDR2 YYEEEE. CDR3 in DNA: TGTGCCAGCAGCTGGGGACAGCTCTCTGGAAACACCATATATTTT. Protein product: CASSWGQLSGNTIYF.

The chain uses TRBV15 and TRBJ1-5; 8 bases are a match to TRBD1. This CDR3 comprises 17 residues. The germline V gene encodes CDR1 LNHNV and CDR2 YYDKDF (reference sequence). V gave up 4 bases and J gave up 2 bases; unmatched junction bases: 10. CDR3 amino acids: CATSKDTQGVGNQPQHF. The CDR3, as DNA: TGTGCCACCAGCAAAGACACACAGGGGGTTGGCAATCAGCCCCAGCATTTT.

This clone was counted between two and nine times. This chain connects TRBV28 to TRBJ1-5; D not resolved. The CDR3 has 16 amino acids. From germline, CDR1 is MDHEN and CDR2 SYDVKM. V lost 5 bases and J lost 0, with 14 bases in between. This CDR3 reads CASSQRNGISNQPQHF. For the CDR3, the DNA is TGTGCCAGCAGTCAGAGGAACGGGATTAGCAATCAGCCCCAGCATTTT.

This clone has only one observation. The gene calls are TRBV18 and TRBJ1-4; TRBD1 matches 7 bases. V dropped 6 bases and J dropped 2; count of bases not matched to a gene: 3. The CDR3 length is 14 residues. Germline V gene sequence: CDR1 KGHSH, CDR2 LQKENI. The CDR3 protein is CASSQQGTNEKLFF. For the CDR3, the DNA is TGTGCCAGCTCCCAACAGGGGACTAATGAAAAACTGTTTTTT.

V gene TRBV15 combines with J gene TRBJ2-7; 9 bases agree with TRBD1. V was clipped by 4 bases and J by 2 bases; unmatched bases: 6. Per germline, CDR1 LNHNV and CDR2 YYDKDF (reference sequence). The CDR3 covers 15 residues. The CDR3 DNA is TGTGCCACCAGCATCTCCGGGACAGGGACCTACGAGCAGTACTTC. Translated, it gives CATSISGTGTYEQYF.

This chain uses TRBV7-2 with TRBJ1-6; D remains unclear. Germline V CDR1 and CDR2: SGHTA, FQGNSA. V shed 1 base and J shed 3 bases, with 13 bases lying between them. The CDR3 sequence is 17 residues long. CDR3 nucleotides: TGTGCCAGCAGCTTAGTCGGGGTATCGGACTATAATTCACCCCTCCACTTT. Its protein product is CASSLVGVSDYNSPLHF.

J is TRBJ2-5 and V is TRBV6-6, with a tentative D call TRBD2 (7 bases). This CDR3 contains 14 residues. V lost 4 bases, J lost 1 base, and 10 bases lay in between. Germline loops: CDR1 MNHNY, CDR2 SVGAGI (reference sequence). The CDR3 protein is CASSFGGPQETQYF. The CDR3 nucleotides are TGTGCCAGCAGTTTCGGGGGGCCCCAAGAGACCCAGTACTTC.

The J gene is TRBJ2-7, the V gene TRBV5-1, with a weak D call TRBD1 (6 bases). Trimming removed 4 bases from V and 0 bases from J, with 14 bases in between. Germline values: CDR1 SGHRS, CDR2 YFSETQ. This CDR3 has 15 amino acids. For the CDR3, the DNA is TGCGCCAGCAGCCCGGACAGTTTTAACTCCTACGAGCAGTACTTC. It translates to CASSPDSFNSYEQYF.

The J gene is TRBJ1-6, the V gene TRBV5-1, with D perhaps matching TRBD1 (5 bases). V lost 0 bases, J lost 7 bases, and 14 bases lay in between. CDR1 SGHRS and CDR2 YFSETQ come from the germline V gene. The length of the CDR3 is 16 residues. The CDR3: CASSLDFGASNSPLHF. The DNA of the CDR3 is TGCGCCAGCAGCTTGGATTTTGGGGCATCGAATTCACCCCTCCACTTT.

V gene TRBV7-8 combines with J gene TRBJ1-3, with D maybe TRBD1 (5 bases). The CDR3 totals 15 residues. Germline lookup yields CDR1 SGHVS and CDR2 FQNEAQ. The V end lost 5 bases, the J end lost 4 bases, and 15 bases lay between the germline ends. The CDR3, as DNA: TGTGCCAGCAGCCGCGGGGCGGGGGTCGGAAACACCATATATTTT. This codes for CASSRGAGVGNTIYF. Using reference TRBV7-8 and TRBJ1-3 for the parts outside the CDR3, the full variable domain is GAGVSQSPRYKVAKRGQDVALRCDPISGHVSLFWYQQALGQGPEFLTYFQNEAQLDKSGLPSDRFFAERPEGSVSTLKIQRTQQEDSAVYLCASSRGAGVGNTIYFGEGSWLTVV.

The J gene is TRBJ2-5, the V gene TRBV18; maybe TRBD2 (5 bases). Trimming stripped 6 bases from V and 4 bases from J, with 18 bases between. Germline V gene lookup returns CDR1 KGHSH and CDR2 LQKENI. The CDR3 length is 15 residues. The CDR3 nucleotides read TGTGCCAGCTCTCACTGGTCCAGAGAGGGAGAGACCCAGTACTTC. As protein: CASSHWSREGETQYF.

The chain carries TRBV5-1 and TRBJ1-1; TRBD1 aligns across 8 bases. This CDR3 has 14 residues. V lost 4 bases to trimming and J lost 6 bases; unmatched junction nucleotides: 8. CDR1 is SGHRS, CDR2 YFSETQ, per germline. CDR3 nucleotide sequence: TGCGCCAGCAGCAGGGACAGGCAGAGGCCTGAAGCTTTCTTT. It yields the protein CASSRDRQRPEAFF.

This clone was seen only once. This chain joins TRBV5-1 and TRBJ2-1; 7 bases agree with TRBD2. V gave up 6 bases and J gave up 4 bases; unmatched junction bases: 10. Germline loops: CDR1 SGHRS, CDR2 YFSETQ. This CDR3 spans 15 amino acids. The CDR3 here is CASNRDYEPYNEQFF. The DNA of the CDR3 is TGCGCCAGCAACCGGGACTATGAACCGTACAATGAGCAGTTCTTC.

V is TRBV5-1 and J is TRBJ1-2; D unclear. In germline, CDR1 is SGHRS, CDR2 YFSETQ. This CDR3 is built from 14 residues. V lost 2 bases to trimming and J lost 4 bases, with 12 bases between them. The CDR3 here is CASSFGVSAYGYTF. The DNA of the CDR3 is TGCGCCAGCAGCTTCGGGGTTTCGGCCTATGGCTACACCTTC.